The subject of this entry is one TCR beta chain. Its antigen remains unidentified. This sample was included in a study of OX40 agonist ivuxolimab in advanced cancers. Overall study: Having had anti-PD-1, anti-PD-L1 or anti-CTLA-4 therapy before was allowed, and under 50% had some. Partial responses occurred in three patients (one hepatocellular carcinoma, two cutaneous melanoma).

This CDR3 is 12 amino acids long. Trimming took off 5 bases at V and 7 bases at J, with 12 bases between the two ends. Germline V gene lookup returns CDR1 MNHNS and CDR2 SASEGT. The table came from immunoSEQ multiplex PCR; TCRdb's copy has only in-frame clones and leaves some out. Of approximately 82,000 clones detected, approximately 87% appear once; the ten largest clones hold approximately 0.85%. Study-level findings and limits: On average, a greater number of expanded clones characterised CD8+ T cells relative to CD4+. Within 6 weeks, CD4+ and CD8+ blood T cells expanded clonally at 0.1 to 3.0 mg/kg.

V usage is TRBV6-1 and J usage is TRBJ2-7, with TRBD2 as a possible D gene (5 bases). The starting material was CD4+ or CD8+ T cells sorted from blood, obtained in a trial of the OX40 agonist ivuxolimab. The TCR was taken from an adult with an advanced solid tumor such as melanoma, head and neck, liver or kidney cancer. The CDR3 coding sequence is TGTGCCAGCAGTAATTTGGACTCTGAGCAGTACTTC. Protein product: CASSNLDSEQYF.